This T cell receptor beta chain was sequenced during a study of neurological immune-mediated disorders. It was by 5'RACE with 10-nucleotide random UMIs that the cDNA was made. MiXCR was run by TCRdb on the 5' RACE reads, yielding one entry per CDR3 protein. In the table there are roughly 30,000 distinct CDR3 sequences, approximately 6% of which are singletons. This clonotype was recorded at least ten times. The antigen remains unidentified. Study-wide findings and caveats: While HTLV-1-associated myelopathy showed the greatest TCR clonal expansion, multiple sclerosis showed the least, falling below healthy controls.

Libraries from sorted cells each used approximately 1 million CD4+ or CD8+ T cells. Germline V gene lookup returns CDR1 MNHEY and CDR2 SVGEGT. CDR3 length equals 13 residues. The V and J ends lost 5 bases and 6 bases respectively, with 10 bases between them. This receptor was identified in a woman aged 50 to 60 in good health. Sample: CD4+ T cells from blood. The chain is built from TRBV6-2 or TRBV6-3 and TRBJ2-2; D call uncertain. Here the CDR3 reads CASSAPWAGELFF. The CDR3 nucleotides are TGTGCCAGCAGTGCCCCGTGGGCCGGGGAGCTGTTTTTT.